The 19 T cell receptor beta chains below come from one sample, sequenced in a study of identifying expanded T cells in peripheral blood. The repertoire was sequenced with immunoSEQ multiplex PCR; TCRdb's copy has only in-frame clones and lacks some. The table records tens of thousands of clones, less than 90% of them present only once. Sequencing input: blood. These receptors all come from a person aged 18 to 75 in good health.

V is TRBV25-1 and J is TRBJ2-3; D unresolved. This CDR3 has 14 residues. Germline values: CDR1 MGHDK, CDR2 SYGVNS. The V gene lost 1 base and the J gene lost 1 base, with 6 bases spanning the gap. CDR3: CASSEFTGTDTQYF. Written as DNA, the CDR3 is TGTGCCAGCAGTGAATTCACAGGCACAGATACGCAGTATTTT.

The rearrangement joins TRBV28 to TRBJ1-5; no clear D gene. V lost 1 base and J 5 bases, leaving 9 bases between the germline ends. Germline CDR1 and CDR2: MDHEN and SYDVKM. The CDR3 is 14 amino acids. The CDR3 nucleotides are TGTGCCAGCAGTTTATCCCTGGGCTATCAGCCCCAGCATTTT. This gives the protein CASSLSLGYQPQHF.

The chain is built from TRBV9 and TRBJ1-2; 9 bases are a match to TRBD1. Trimming cost V 5 bases and J 5 bases; bases outside gene matches: 10. The CDR3 is made up of 15 amino acids. Germline CDR1 and CDR2: SGDLS and YYNGEE. The CDR3 DNA follows: TGTGCCAGCAGTACCCTCCCAGGACAGGGGTATGGCTACACCTTC. Protein sequence: CASSTLPGQGYGYTF. Full variable domain (remainder filled in from reference TRBV9 and TRBJ1-2): DSGVTQTPKHLITATGQRVTLRCSPRSGDLSVYWYQQSLDQGLQFLIQYYNGEERAKGNILERFSAQQFPDLHSELNLSSLELGDSALYFCASSTLPGQGYGYTFGSGTRLTVV.

The chain links TRBV28 to TRBJ2-7; 8 positions agree with TRBD2. Trimming removed 7 bases from V and 6 bases from J; junction bases left unmatched: 11. The germline gives CDR1 MDHEN, CDR2 SYDVKM. The CDR3 spans 14 residues. The chain's CDR3 is CASTDTGLAVEQYF. In DNA, the CDR3 is TGTGCCAGCACGGATACCGGACTAGCTGTCGAGCAGTACTTC.

This rearrangement joins TRBV27 to TRBJ2-1; possibly TRBD1 or TRBD2 for D (5 bases each). CDR3 size: 15 residues. Per germline, CDR1 MNHEY and CDR2 SMNVEV (reference sequence). Between the trimmed V and J ends, which lost 2 bases and 0 bases, there was a span of 8 bases. The CDR3 nucleotides are TGTGCCAGCAGTTTACTGGGACCCTCCTACAATGAGCAGTTCTTC. Translated, it gives CASSLLGPSYNEQFF.

The rearrangement joins TRBV11-2 to TRBJ2-1; tentative D call: TRBD1 (6 bases). Trimming shortened V by 0 bases and J by 6 bases, and 15 bases separated the two germline ends. There are 16 residues in the CDR3. Germline CDR1 reads SGHAT; CDR2 reads FQNNGV. CDR3 residues: CASSLDGQGQFNEQFF. Written as DNA, the CDR3 is TGTGCCAGCAGCTTAGATGGTCAGGGGCAATTCAATGAGCAGTTCTTC.

The rearrangement uses TRBV29-1 and TRBJ2-7, with 14 bases identical to TRBD2. V was pared by 7 bases and J by 3 bases, with 5 bases of the junction left unmatched. The germline gives CDR1 SQVTM, CDR2 ANQGSEA. The CDR3 extends over 14 amino acids. The CDR3 DNA sequence: TGCAGCGCTACAGGGACTAGCGGGAGCTACGAGCAGTACTTC. Encoded protein: CSATGTSGSYEQYF.

The chain uses TRBV28 and TRBJ2-7; a possible D gene is TRBD2 (5 bases). Germline V gene data show CDR1 as MDHEN and CDR2 as SYDVKM. Trimming pared 6 bases from V and 5 bases from J, leaving 11 bases between. The CDR3 has 12 amino acids. The CDR3: CASRAGENEQYF. In DNA form, the CDR3 reads TGTGCCAGCAGGGCCGGGGAGAACGAGCAGTACTTC.

V is TRBV4-3 and J is TRBJ2-7, with a tentative D call TRBD2 (5 bases). The CDR3 has 16 amino acids. Germline V gene data show CDR1 as LGHNA and CDR2 as YSLEER. V was shortened by 1 base and J by 1 base, with 14 bases between the two germline ends. CDR3 nucleotides: TGCGCCAGCAGCCAAGGGTTCGGGATCGGATCCTACGAGCAGTACTTC. Translated, it gives CASSQGFGIGSYEQYF.

DNA of the CDR3: TGTGCCAGCAGCGGCGTCCGGGGCTACGAGCAGTACTTC. It codes for CASSGVRGYEQYF. The chain carries TRBV7-9 and TRBJ2-7, with D possibly being TRBD2 (5 bases). The V gene lost 5 bases and the J gene lost 3 bases, with 11 bases spanning the gap. The CDR3 runs 13 residues. The germline V gene has CDR1 SEHNR and CDR2 FQNEAQ (reference sequence). Full variable domain (outside the CDR3, taken from reference TRBV7-9 and TRBJ2-7): DTGVSQNPRHKITKRGQNVTFRCDPISEHNRLYWYRQTLGQGPEFLTYFQNEAQLEKSRLLSDRFSAERPKGSFSTLEIQRTEQGDSAMYLCASSGVRGYEQYFGPGTRLTVT.

The gene calls are TRBV6-1 and TRBJ1-5; no reliable D call. Germline loops: CDR1 MNHNS, CDR2 SASEGT. This CDR3 comprises 14 residues. The V and J ends lost 8 bases and 0 bases respectively, with 11 bases between them. The CDR3 is CASWADYSNQPQHF. DNA of the CDR3: TGTGCCAGCTGGGCGGATTATAGCAATCAGCCCCAGCATTTT.

The CDR3 sequence: CASSPGLASYNEQFF. CDR3 DNA sequence: TGTGCCAGCAGCCCAGGACTAGCTTCCTACAATGAGCAGTTCTTC. The chain has TRBV7-6 and TRBJ2-1; the match to TRBD2 covers 8 bases. Trimming at V came to 5 bases and at J to 1 base, leaving 4 bases not matched to a gene. CDR1 is SGHVS and CDR2 is FNYEAQ in the germline V gene. The CDR3 spans 15 residues.

The chain is built from TRBV7-9 and TRBJ2-1; 10 positions match TRBD1. V dropped 4 bases and J dropped 6; count of bases not matched to a gene: 6. Germline V lookup: CDR1 SEHNR, CDR2 FQNEAQ (reference sequence). CDR3 length: 15 residues. CDR3 DNA: TGTGCCAGCAGCTCAGGGACAGGGGTAGGCAATGAGCAGTTCTTC. It yields the protein CASSSGTGVGNEQFF.

The CDR3 DNA follows: TGTGCCAGCAGTTACAATCGGAGCCCTGGAAACACCATATATTTT. It yields the protein CASSYNRSPGNTIYF. The chain carries TRBV6-5 and TRBJ1-3; D is unclear. Germline V gives CDR1 MNHEY, CDR2 SVGAGI. This CDR3 region has 15 residues. Trimming took off 2 bases at V and 2 bases at J, with 10 bases between the two ends.

The chain links TRBV6-5 to TRBJ1-1; D call uncertain. The V and J ends lost 2 bases and 2 bases respectively, with 12 bases between them. The CDR3 totals 15 residues. Germline lookup yields CDR1 MNHEY and CDR2 SVGAGI. The CDR3 nucleotides read TGTGCCAGCAGTTACACCCAGGCCGTAAACACTGAAGCTTTCTTT. Protein product: CASSYTQAVNTEAFF.

This chain links TRBV7-2 with TRBJ2-1; D possibly uses TRBD1 or TRBD2 (5 bases each). CDR1 is SGHTA, CDR2 FQGNSA, per germline. This CDR3 spans 15 amino acids. Trimming removed 5 bases from V and 4 bases from J, with 15 bases in between. CDR3 nucleotide sequence: TGTGCCAGCAGCCCCACCCGGGGCTATTACAATGAGCAGTTCTTC. As protein: CASSPTRGYYNEQFF.

CDR3 coding DNA: TGCGCCAGCCGAGAAAATTCCCAAGAGACCCAGTACTTC. This codes for CASRENSQETQYF. The chain joins TRBV5-1 to TRBJ2-5; D unclear. This CDR3 comprises 13 residues. Trimming shortened V by 7 bases and J by 1 base, and 11 bases separated the two germline ends. CDR1 and CDR2 from the germline V gene are SGHRS and YFSETQ.

The rearrangement joins TRBV23-1 to TRBJ2-1, with a tentative D call TRBD1 (5 bases). TRBV23-1 is marked as an open reading frame, function uncertain. The V end was cut by 0 bases, the J end by 5 bases, with 14 bases between. The CDR3 is 16 amino acids. CDR3 sequence: CASSQSERQLHNEQFF. The CDR3 bases are TGCGCCAGCAGTCAATCGGAAAGACAGTTACACAATGAGCAGTTCTTC.

This chain joins TRBV5-8 and TRBJ2-6; D possibly uses TRBD1 or TRBD2 (5 bases each). CDR3 length: 17 amino acids. Trimming left V 0 bases short and J 3 bases short, with 13 bases between. CDR1 is SGHTS and CDR2 is YDEGEE in the germline V gene. The CDR3 nucleotides read TGTGCCAGCAGCTTGGACAGGACGAGGGGTGGGGCCAACGTCCTGACTTTC. Its protein product is CASSLDRTRGGANVLTF.